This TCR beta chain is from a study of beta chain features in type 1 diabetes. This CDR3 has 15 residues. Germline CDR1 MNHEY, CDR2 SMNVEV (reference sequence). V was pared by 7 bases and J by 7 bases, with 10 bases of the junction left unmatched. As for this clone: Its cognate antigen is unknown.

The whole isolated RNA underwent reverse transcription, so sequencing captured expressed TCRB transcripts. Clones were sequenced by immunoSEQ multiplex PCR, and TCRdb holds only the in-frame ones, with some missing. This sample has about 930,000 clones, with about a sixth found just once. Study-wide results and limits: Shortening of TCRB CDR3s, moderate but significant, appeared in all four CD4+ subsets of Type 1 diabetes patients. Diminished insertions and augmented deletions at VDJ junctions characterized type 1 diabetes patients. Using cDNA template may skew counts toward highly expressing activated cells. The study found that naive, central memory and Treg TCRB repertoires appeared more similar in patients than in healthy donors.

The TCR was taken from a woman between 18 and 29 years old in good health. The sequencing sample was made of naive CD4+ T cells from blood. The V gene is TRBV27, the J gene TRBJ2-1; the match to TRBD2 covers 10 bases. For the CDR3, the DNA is TGTGCCAGCACCTTTAGCGGGAGGTGGAGTAATGAGCAGTTCTTC. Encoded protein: CASTFSGRWSNEQFF.